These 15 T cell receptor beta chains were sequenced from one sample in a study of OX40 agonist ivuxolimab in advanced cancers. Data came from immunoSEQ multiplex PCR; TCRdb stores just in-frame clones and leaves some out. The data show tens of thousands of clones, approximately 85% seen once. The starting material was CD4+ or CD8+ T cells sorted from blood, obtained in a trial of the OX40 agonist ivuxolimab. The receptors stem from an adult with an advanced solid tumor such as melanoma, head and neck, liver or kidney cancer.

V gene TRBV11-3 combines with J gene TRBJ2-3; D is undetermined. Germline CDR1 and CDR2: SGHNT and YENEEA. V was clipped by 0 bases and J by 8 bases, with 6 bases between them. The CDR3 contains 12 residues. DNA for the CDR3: TGTGCCAGCAGCTTAGAAGGATCTACGCAGTATTTT. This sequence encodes CASSLEGSTQYF.

The CDR3: CASSQGPVGGTQYF. In nucleotides, the CDR3 is TGTGCCAGCTCACAGGGCCCCGTTGGAGGTACGCAGTATTTT. The gene calls are TRBV18 and TRBJ2-3; the D gene is possibly TRBD2 (5 bases). Trimming took off 4 bases at V and 8 bases at J, with 16 bases between the two ends. The CDR3 spans 14 residues. Germline CDR1 reads KGHSH; CDR2 reads LQKENI.

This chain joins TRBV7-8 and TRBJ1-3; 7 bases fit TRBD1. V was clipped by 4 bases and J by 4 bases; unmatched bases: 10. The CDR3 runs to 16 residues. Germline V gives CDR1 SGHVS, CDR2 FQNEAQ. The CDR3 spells CASSSQGTWTGNTIYF. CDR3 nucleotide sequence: TGTGCCAGCAGCTCACAGGGGACATGGACCGGAAACACCATATATTTT.

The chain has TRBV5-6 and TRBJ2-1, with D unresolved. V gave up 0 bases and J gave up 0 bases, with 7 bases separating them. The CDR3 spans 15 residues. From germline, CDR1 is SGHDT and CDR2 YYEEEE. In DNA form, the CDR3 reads TGTGCCAGCAGCTTGGGGGCTTCCTCCTACAATGAGCAGTTCTTC. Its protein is CASSLGASSYNEQFF.

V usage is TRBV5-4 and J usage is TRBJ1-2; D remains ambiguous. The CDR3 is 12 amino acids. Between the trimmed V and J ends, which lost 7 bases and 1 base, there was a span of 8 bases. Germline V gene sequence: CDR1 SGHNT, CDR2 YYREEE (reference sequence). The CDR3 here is CASAEINYGYTF. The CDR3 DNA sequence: TGTGCCAGCGCAGAAATTAACTATGGCTACACCTTC.

CDR3 in DNA: TGTGCCAGCTCACCAGCCGGGACAGGGAGTGGAAACACCATATATTTT. This codes for CASSPAGTGSGNTIYF. This chain connects TRBV18 to TRBJ1-3; 9 bases are a match to TRBD1. The junction had 5 bases not matched to a gene; V was cut back by 2 bases and J by 3 bases. CDR1 and CDR2 from the germline V gene are KGHSH and LQKENI. This CDR3 is built from 16 residues.

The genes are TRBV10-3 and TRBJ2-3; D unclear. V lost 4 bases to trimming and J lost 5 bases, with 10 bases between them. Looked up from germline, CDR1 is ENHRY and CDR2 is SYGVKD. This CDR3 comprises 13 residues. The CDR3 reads CAISGSRIDTQYF. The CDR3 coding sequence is TGTGCCATCAGTGGGTCTCGGATAGATACGCAGTATTTT.

The CDR3: CASSFGSSYEQYV. CDR3 nucleotide sequence: TGTGCCAGCAGTTTCGGGAGCTCCTACGAGCAGTACGTC. The V gene is TRBV28, the J gene TRBJ2-7; D perhaps matches TRBD2 (6 bases). The germline V and J ends were trimmed by 3 bases and 0 bases, with 6 bases remaining between them. The V gene's germline CDR1 is MDHEN and CDR2 SYDVKM. The CDR3 consists of 13 residues.

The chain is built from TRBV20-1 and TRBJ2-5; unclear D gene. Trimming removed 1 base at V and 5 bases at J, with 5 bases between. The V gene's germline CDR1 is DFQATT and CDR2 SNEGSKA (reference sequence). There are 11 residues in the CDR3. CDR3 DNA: TGCAGTGCTAGAGTAGGGGAGACCCAGTACTTC. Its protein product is CSARVGETQYF.

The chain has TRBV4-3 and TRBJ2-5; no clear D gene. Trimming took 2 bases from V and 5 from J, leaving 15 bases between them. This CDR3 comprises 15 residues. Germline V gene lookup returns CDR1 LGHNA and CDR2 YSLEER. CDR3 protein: CASSQTLSLGETQYF. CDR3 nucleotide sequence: TGCGCCAGCAGCCAAACCCTTTCGCTTGGGGAGACCCAGTACTTC.

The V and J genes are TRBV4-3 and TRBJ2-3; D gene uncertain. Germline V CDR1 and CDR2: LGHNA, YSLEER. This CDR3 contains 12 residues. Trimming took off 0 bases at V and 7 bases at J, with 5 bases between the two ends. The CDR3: CASSQEWNTQYF. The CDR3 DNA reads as TGCGCCAGCAGCCAAGAGTGGAATACGCAGTATTTT.

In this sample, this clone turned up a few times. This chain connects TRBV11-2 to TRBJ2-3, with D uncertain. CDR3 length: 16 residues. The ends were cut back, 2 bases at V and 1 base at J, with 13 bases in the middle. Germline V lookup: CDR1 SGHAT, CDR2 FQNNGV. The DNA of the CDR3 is TGTGCCAGCAGCTTACTAGGGTTGTCTGGCACAGATACGCAGTATTTT. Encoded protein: CASSLLGLSGTDTQYF.

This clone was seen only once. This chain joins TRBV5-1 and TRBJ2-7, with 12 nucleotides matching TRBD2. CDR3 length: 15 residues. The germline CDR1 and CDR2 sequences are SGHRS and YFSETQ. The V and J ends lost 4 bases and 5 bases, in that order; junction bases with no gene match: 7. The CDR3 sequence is CASSPSSGRANEQYF. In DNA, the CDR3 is TGCGCCAGCAGCCCTTCTAGCGGGAGGGCGAACGAGCAGTACTTC.

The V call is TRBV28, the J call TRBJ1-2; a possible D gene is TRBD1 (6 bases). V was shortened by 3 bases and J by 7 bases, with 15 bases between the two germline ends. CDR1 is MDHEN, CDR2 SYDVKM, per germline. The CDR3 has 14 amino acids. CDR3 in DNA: TGTGCCAGCAGTTTGTTGGGGGCAATGAGTGGCTACACCTTC. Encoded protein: CASSLLGAMSGYTF.

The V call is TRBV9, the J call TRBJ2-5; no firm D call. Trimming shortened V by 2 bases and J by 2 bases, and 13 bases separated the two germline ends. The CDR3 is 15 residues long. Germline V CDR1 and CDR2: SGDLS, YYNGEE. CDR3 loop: CASSVTEITQETQYF. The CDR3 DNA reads TGTGCCAGCAGCGTTACGGAGATAACACAAGAGACCCAGTACTTC. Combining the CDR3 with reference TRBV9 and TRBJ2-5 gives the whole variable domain DSGVTQTPKHLITATGQRVTLRCSPRSGDLSVYWYQQSLDQGLQFLIQYYNGEERAKGNILERFSAQQFPDLHSELNLSSLELGDSALYFCASSVTEITQETQYFGPGTRLLVL.